The T cell receptor beta chain described here comes from a study of Graves' ophthalmopathy and Graves' hyperthyroidism. The study's findings and limits: Blood shared most expanded thyroid clonotypes above 0.001 frequency.

From RNA, the CDR3 regions of TCR beta chains were amplified and sequenced. RT-PCR in the first round used HTBI primers; a second-round multiplex PCR followed. From the multiplex PCR reads, TCRdb called clonotypes with MiXCR, one entry per CDR3 protein. The data show over a million distinct CDR3 sequences, 35% to 40% seen once. A few counts support this clonotype. Antigen unknown. The sample consisted of peripheral blood or thyroid tissue (not recorded which). The source of this sequence is an adult man with Graves' hyperthyroidism.

The CDR3 reads CASRKGLAESHEQYF. In nucleotides, the CDR3 is TGTGCCAGCAGAAAGGGACTAGCGGAATCCCACGAGCAGTACTTC. The V and J genes are TRBV12-3 or TRBV12-4 and TRBJ2-7; TRBD2 matches at 11 bases. The CDR3 runs 15 residues. J lost 5 bases, V lost 6 bases, and 9 bases had no gene match.